This TCR beta chain is drawn from a study of shared clonotypes between healthy human individuals. The method was immunoSEQ multiplex PCR; TCRdb's version includes in-frame clones alone and lacks a portion of them. The sample consists of approximately 2,300,000 clones, 92% of them appearing once. The sequenced sample consisted of naive CD4+ T cells from PBMCs. This sample's subset: CD45RA+ positively selected. The TCR comes from a man between 18 and 35 years old in good health. Some clones in this sample may be carry-over from other donors' samples.

Here the CDR3 reads CASSLVTFWVGTETQYF. CDR3 nucleotides: TGTGCCAGCAGCTTAGTAACGTTCTGGGTAGGGACAGAGACCCAGTACTTC. The chain combines TRBV11-2 with TRBJ2-5, with D perhaps being TRBD1 or TRBD2 (5 bases each). Germline V gene data show CDR1 as SGHAT and CDR2 as FQNNGV. The length of the CDR3 is 17 residues. Trimming took off 1 base at V and 4 bases at J, with 19 bases between the two ends.